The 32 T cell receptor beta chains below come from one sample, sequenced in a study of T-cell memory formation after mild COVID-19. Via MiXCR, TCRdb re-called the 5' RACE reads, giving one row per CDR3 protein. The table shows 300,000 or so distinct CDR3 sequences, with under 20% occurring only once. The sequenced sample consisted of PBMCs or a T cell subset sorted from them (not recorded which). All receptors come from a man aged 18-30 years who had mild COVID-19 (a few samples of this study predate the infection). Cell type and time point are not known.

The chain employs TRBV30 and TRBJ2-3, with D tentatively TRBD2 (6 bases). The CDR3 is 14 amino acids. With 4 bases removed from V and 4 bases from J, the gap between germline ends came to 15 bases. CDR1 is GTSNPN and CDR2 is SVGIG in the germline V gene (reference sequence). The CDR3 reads CAWMGGYRPDTQYF. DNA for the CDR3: TGTGCCTGGATGGGGGGATATCGCCCAGATACGCAGTATTTT.

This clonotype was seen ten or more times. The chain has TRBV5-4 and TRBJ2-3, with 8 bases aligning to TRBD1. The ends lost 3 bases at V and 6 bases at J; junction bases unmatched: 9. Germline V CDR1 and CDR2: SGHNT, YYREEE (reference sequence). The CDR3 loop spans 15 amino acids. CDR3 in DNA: TGTGCCAGCAGCTCCGGACAGGGAGAGGCGGATACGCAGTATTTT. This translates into CASSSGQGEADTQYF.

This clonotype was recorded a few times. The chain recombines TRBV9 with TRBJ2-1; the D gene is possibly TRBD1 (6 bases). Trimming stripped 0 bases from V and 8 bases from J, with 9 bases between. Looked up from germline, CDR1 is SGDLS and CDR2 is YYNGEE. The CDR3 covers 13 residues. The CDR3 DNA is TGTGCCAGCAGCGTAGAGGACAGCGATGAGCAGTTCTTC. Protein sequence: CASSVEDSDEQFF.

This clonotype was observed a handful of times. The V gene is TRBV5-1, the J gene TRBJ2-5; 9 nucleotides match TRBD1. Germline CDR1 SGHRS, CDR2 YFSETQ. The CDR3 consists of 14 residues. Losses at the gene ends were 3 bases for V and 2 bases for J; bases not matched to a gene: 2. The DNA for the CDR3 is TGCGCCAGCAGCTCACAGGGGGCTCAAGAGACCCAGTACTTC. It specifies CASSSQGAQETQYF.

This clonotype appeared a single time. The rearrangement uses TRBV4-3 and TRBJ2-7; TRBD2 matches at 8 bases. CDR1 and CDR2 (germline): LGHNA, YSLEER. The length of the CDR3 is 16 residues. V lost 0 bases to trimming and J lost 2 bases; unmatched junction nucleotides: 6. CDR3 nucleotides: TGCGCCAGCAGCCAAGAAACAGCGGGGGCACCCTACGAGCAGTACTTC. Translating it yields CASSQETAGAPYEQYF.

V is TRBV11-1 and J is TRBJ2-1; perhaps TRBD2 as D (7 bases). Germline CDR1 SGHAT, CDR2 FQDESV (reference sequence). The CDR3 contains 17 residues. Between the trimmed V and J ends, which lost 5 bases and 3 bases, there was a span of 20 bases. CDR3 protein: CASSKKGGTFFYNEQFF. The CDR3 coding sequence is TGTGCCAGCAGCAAAAAGGGGGGGACTTTCTTCTACAATGAGCAGTTCTTC. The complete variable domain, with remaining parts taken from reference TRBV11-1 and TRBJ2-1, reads EAEVAQSPRYKITEKSQAVAFWCDPISGHATLYWYRQILGQGPELLVQFQDESVVDDSQLPKDRFSAERLKGVDSTLKIQPAELGDSAMYLCASSKKGGTFFYNEQFFGPGTRLTVL.

The CDR3 loop reads CSVDRGSYGYTF. The CDR3 DNA reads TGCAGCGTTGACAGGGGAAGCTATGGCTACACCTTC. The genes are TRBV29-1 and TRBJ1-2, with a possible D match to TRBD1 (6 bases). Per the germline V gene, CDR1 is SQVTM and CDR2 is ANQGSEA. The CDR3 has 12 amino acids. V was shortened by 3 bases and J by 4 bases, with 9 bases between the two germline ends.

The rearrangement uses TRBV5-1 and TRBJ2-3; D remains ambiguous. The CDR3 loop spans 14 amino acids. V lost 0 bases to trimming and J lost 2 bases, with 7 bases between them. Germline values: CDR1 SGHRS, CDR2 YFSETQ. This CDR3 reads CASSLAQHTDTQYF. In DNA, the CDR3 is TGCGCCAGCAGCTTGGCGCAACACACAGATACGCAGTATTTT.

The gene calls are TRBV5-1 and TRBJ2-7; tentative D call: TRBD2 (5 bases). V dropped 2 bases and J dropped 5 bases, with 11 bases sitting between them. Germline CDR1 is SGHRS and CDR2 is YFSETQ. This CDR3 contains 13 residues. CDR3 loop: CASSLAVRHEQYF. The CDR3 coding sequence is TGCGCCAGCAGCTTAGCGGTGCGACACGAGCAGTACTTC.

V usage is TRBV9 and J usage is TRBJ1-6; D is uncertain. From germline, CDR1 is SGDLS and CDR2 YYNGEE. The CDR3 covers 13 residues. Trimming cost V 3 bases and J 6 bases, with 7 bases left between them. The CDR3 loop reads CASSAQINSPLHF. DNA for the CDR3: TGTGCCAGCAGCGCACAGATTAATTCACCCCTCCACTTT. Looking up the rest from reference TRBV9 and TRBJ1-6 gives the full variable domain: DSGVTQTPKHLITATGQRVTLRCSPRSGDLSVYWYQQSLDQGLQFLIQYYNGEERAKGNILERFSAQQFPDLHSELNLSSLELGDSALYFCASSAQINSPLHFGNGTRLTVT.

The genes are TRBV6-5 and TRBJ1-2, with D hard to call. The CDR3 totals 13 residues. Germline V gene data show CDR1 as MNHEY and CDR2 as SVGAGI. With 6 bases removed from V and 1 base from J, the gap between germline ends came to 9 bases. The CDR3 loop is CASREGLNYGYTF. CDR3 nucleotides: TGTGCCAGCAGAGAGGGCCTTAACTATGGCTACACCTTC.

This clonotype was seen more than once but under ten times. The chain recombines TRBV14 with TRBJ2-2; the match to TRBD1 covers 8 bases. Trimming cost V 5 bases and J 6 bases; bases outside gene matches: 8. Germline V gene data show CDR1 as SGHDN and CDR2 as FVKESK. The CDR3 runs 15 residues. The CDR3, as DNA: TGTGCCAGCAGCAAAGGACAGGGTTGGGCCGGGGAGCTGTTTTTT. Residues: CASSKGQGWAGELFF. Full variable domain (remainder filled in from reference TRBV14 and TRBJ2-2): EAGVTQFPSHSVIEKGQTVTLRCDPISGHDNLYWYRRVMGKEIKFLLHFVKESKQDESGMPNNRFLAERTGGTYSTLKVQPAELEDSGVYFCASSKGQGWAGELFFGEGSRLTVL.

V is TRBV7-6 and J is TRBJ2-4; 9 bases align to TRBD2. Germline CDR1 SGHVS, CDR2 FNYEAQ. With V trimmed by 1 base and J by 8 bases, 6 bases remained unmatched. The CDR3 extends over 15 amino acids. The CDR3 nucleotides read TGTGCCAGCAGCTTAGGGCGGGGGGGACTCTACATTCAGTACTTC. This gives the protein CASSLGRGGLYIQYF.

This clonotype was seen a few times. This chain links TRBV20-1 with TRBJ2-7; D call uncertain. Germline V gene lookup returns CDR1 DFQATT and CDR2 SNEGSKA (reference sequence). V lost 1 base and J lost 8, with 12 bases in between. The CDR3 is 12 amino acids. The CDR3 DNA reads TGCAGTGCTAGAGGTATGGCTACGAAGCAGTACTTC. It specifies CSARGMATKQYF.

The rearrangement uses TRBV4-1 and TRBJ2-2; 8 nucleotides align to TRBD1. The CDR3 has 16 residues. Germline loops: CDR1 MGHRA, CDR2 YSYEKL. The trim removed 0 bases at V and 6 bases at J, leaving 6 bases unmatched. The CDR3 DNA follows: TGCGCCAGCAGCCAAGATCCAGGGGGCGCCGCCGGGGAGCTGTTTTTT. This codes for CASSQDPGGAAGELFF.

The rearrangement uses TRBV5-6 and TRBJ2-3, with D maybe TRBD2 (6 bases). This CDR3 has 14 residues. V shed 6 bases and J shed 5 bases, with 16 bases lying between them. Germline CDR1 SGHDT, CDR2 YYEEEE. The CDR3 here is CASIEEGLGDTQYF. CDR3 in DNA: TGTGCCAGCATCGAGGAGGGGCTGGGAGATACGCAGTATTTT.

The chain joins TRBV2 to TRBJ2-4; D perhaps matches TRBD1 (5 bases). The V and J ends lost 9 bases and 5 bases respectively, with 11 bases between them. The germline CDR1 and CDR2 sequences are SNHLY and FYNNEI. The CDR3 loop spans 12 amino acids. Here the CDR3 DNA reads TGTGCCAGTCAGGGTTTCCAAAACATTCAGTACTTC. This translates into CASQGFQNIQYF.

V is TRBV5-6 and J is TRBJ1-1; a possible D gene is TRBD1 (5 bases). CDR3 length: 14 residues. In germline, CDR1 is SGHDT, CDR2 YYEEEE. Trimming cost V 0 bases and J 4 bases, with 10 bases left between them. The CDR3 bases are TGTGCCAGCAGCTTGGCGCTCAGGGCCACTGAAGCTTTCTTT. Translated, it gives CASSLALRATEAFF.

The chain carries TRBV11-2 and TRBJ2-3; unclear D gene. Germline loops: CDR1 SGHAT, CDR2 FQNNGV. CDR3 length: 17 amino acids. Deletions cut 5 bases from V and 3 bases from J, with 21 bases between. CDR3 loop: CASSERYMGSGTDTQYF. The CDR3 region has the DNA TGTGCCAGCAGCGAGAGGTATATGGGATCTGGAACAGATACGCAGTATTTT.

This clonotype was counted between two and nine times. This chain's CDR3 is CASSHGLSGANVLTF. CDR3 in DNA: TGTGCCAGCAGCCATGGGCTCTCTGGGGCCAACGTCCTGACTTTC. This sequence joins TRBV7-3 and TRBJ2-6; D unclear. Trimming shortened V by 5 bases and J by 0 bases, and 8 bases separated the two germline ends. This CDR3 comprises 15 residues. Germline V CDR1 and CDR2: SGHTA, FQGTGA.

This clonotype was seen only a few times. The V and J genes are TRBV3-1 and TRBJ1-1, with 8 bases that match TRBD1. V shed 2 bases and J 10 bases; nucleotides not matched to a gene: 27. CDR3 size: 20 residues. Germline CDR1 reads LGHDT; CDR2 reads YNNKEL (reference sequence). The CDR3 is CASSQSGAGQVTVGRVGAFF. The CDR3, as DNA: TGTGCCAGCAGCCAATCCGGGGCGGGACAGGTGACGGTAGGTCGCGTGGGAGCTTTCTTT.

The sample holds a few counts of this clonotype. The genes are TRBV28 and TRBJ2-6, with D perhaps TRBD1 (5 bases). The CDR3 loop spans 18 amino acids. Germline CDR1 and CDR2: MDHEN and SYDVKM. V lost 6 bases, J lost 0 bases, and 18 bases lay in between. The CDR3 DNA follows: TGTGCCAGCAGGCCTCAGGGTCCTGGGTTCTCTGGGGCCAACGTCCTGACTTTC. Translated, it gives CASRPQGPGFSGANVLTF. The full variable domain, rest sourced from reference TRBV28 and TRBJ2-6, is DVKVTQSSRYLVKRTGEKVFLECVQDMDHENMFWYRQDPGLGLRLIYFSYDVKMKEKGDIPEGYSVSREKKERFSLILESASTNQTSMYLCASRPQGPGFSGANVLTFGAGSRLTVL.

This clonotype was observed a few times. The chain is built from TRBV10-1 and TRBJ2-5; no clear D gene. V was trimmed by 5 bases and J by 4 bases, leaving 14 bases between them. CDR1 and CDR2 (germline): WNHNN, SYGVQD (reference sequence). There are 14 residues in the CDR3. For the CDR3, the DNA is TGCGCCAGCAGTCCAGAATCTCCGGCAGAGACCCAGTACTTC. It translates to CASSPESPAETQYF.

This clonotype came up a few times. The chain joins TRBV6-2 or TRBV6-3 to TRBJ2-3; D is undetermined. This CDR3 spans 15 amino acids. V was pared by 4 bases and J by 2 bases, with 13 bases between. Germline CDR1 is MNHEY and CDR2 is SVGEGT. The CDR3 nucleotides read TGTGCCAGCAGTTCTCCCGTGCCTTACACAGATACGCAGTATTTT. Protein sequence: CASSSPVPYTDTQYF.

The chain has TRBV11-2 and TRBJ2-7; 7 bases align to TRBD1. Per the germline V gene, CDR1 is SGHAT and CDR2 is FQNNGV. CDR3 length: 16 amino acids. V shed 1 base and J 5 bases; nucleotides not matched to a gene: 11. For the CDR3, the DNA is TGTGCCAGCAGCTTAGGGACGACAGGGATGATCCACGAGCAGTACTTC. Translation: CASSLGTTGMIHEQYF. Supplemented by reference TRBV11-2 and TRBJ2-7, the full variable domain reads EAGVAQSPRYKIIEKRQSVAFWCNPISGHATLYWYQQILGQGPKLLIQFQNNGVVDDSQLPKDRFSAERLKGVDSTLKIQPAKLEDSAVYLCASSLGTTGMIHEQYFGPGTRLTVT.

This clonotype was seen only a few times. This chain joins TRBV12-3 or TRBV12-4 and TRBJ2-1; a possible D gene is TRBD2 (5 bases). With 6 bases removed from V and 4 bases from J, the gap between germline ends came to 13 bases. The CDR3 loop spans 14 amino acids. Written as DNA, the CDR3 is TGTGCCAGCAGATCAGGACTCTCGTACAATGAGCAGTTCTTC. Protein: CASRSGLSYNEQFF.

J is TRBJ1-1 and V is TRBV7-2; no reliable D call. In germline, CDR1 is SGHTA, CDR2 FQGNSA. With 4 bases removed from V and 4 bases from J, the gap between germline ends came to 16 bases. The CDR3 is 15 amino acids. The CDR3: CASSSWSLSGTEAFF. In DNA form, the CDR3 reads TGTGCCAGCAGCTCCTGGTCTCTCAGCGGCACTGAAGCTTTCTTT. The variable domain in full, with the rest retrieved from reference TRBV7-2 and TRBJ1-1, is GAGVSQSPSNKVTEKGKDVELRCDPISGHTALYWYRQSLGQGLEFLIYFQGNSAPDKSGLPSDRFSAERTGGSVSTLTIQRTQQEDSAVYLCASSSWSLSGTEAFFGQGTRLTVV.

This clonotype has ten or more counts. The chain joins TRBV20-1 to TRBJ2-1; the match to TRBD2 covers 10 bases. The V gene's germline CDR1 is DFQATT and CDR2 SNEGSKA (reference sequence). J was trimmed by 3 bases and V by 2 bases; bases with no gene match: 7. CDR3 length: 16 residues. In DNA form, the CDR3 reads TGCAGTGCTAGATGGGAAAGCGGGGGGGTCTACAATGAGCAGTTCTTC. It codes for CSARWESGGVYNEQFF.

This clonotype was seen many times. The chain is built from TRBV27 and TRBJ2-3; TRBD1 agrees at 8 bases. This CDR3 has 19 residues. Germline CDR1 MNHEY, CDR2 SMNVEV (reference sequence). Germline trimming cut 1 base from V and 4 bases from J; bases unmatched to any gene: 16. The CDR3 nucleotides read TGTGCCAGCAGTTTATGGTCGGCTCGGGGACAGGTTATTTCAGATACGCAGTATTTT. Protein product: CASSLWSARGQVISDTQYF.

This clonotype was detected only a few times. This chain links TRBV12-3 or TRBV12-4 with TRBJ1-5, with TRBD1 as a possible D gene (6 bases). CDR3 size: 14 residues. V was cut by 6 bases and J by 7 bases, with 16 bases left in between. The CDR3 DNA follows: TGTGCCAGCAGCCCCGCCTGGGGGGCCCAGCCCCAGCATTTT. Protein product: CASSPAWGAQPQHF.

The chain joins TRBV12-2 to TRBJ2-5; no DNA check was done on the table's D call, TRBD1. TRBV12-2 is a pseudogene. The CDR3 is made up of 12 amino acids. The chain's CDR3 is CASRLQGETQYF. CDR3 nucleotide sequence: TGTGCAAGTCGCTTACAGGGAGAGACCCAGTACTTC.

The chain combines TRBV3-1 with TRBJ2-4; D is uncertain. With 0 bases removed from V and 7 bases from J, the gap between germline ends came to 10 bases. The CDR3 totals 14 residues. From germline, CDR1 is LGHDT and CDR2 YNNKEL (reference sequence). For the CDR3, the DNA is TGTGCCAGCAGCCAAGATAAGGGTTGGAACATTCAGTACTTC. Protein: CASSQDKGWNIQYF. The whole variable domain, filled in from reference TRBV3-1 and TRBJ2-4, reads DTAVSQTPKYLVTQMGNDKSIKCEQNLGHDTMYWYKQDSKKFLKIMFSYNNKELIINETVPNRFSPKSPDKAHLNLHINSLELGDSAVYFCASSQDKGWNIQYFGAGTRLSVL.